One sample yielded the 21 T cell receptor beta chains listed below, sequenced in a study of blood T cell repertoires in COVID-19. Repertoires were generated with immunoSEQ multiplex PCR, while TCRdb's copy carries only in-frame clones and drops some. The data show about 97,000 clones, about 90% seen once. Sequencing was done on a sample of peripheral blood. Source of these receptors: a woman in her forties or fifties with COVID-19, enrolled during active disease.

This chain joins TRBV19 and TRBJ1-4; 8 bases are a match to TRBD1. The J segment lost 0 bases and the V segment lost 6 bases, leaving 0 bases of the junction unmatched. The CDR3 spans 14 residues. The germline V gene encodes CDR1 LNHDA and CDR2 SQIVND (reference sequence). This CDR3 is CASRTGATNEKLFF. CDR3 bases: TGTGCCAGTAGGACAGGGGCAACTAATGAAAAACTGTTTTTT.

This clone came up a few times. The V call is TRBV29-1, the J call TRBJ1-2; 8 bases map to TRBD1. V shed 5 bases and J 7 bases; nucleotides not matched to a gene: 9. Looked up from germline, CDR1 is SQVTM and CDR2 is ANQGSEA. The CDR3 has 13 residues. The CDR3 sequence: CSVSRGQGSGYTF. Here the CDR3 DNA reads TGCAGCGTTAGCAGGGGGCAAGGAAGTGGCTACACCTTC.

CDR3 coding DNA: TGTGCCAGCAGCGTGTCGTACACAGATACGCAGTATTTT. It specifies CASSVSYTDTQYF. The genes are TRBV5-4 and TRBJ2-3; D not certain. Per the germline V gene, CDR1 is SGHNT and CDR2 is YYREEE (reference sequence). Trimming removed 4 bases at V and 2 bases at J, with 8 bases between. The CDR3 extends over 13 amino acids.

The V gene is TRBV29-1, the J gene TRBJ2-7; the D gene is possibly TRBD1 (6 bases). Germline V gene data show CDR1 as SQVTM and CDR2 as ANQGSEA. V shed 3 bases and J shed 2 bases, with 11 bases lying between them. The CDR3 runs to 13 residues. CDR3: CSVEDSGAYEQYF. The CDR3 DNA reads as TGCAGCGTTGAGGACTCAGGGGCCTACGAGCAGTACTTC.

This rearrangement joins TRBV10-3 to TRBJ1-2; 7 nucleotides match TRBD1. CDR3 length equals 15 residues. J was trimmed by 1 base and V by 4 bases; bases with no gene match: 6. Germline V gene sequence: CDR1 ENHRY, CDR2 SYGVKD. The CDR3 DNA is TGTGCCATCAGTGCGGGACAGCTTATTAACTATGGCTACACCTTC. This sequence encodes CAISAGQLINYGYTF.

The chain is built from TRBV27 and TRBJ1-3; unclear D gene. The CDR3 contains 15 residues. With 2 bases removed from V and 2 bases from J, the gap between germline ends came to 10 bases. CDR1 and CDR2 (germline): MNHEY, SMNVEV (reference sequence). As DNA, the CDR3 is TGTGCCAGCAGTTTAGAGGGTCTTCCTGGAAACACCATATATTTT. Protein product: CASSLEGLPGNTIYF.

The CDR3 DNA follows: TGTGCCAGCAGTGAAAGGGGACAGGCCACGAGATCGGAAGCTTTCTTT. Its translation is CASSERGQATRSEAFF. The chain is built from TRBV6-1 and TRBJ1-1; 8 nucleotides align to TRBD1. This CDR3 is built from 16 residues. After removal of 2 bases from V and 8 bases from J, the junction contained 13 bases not matched to a gene. The germline V gene has CDR1 MNHNS and CDR2 SASEGT.

V and J are TRBV28 and TRBJ2-2; a weak D match, TRBD2 (5 bases). CDR3 length: 14 residues. Germline CDR1 is MDHEN and CDR2 is SYDVKM. Trimming removed 4 bases at V and 4 bases at J, with 10 bases between. The CDR3 bases are TGTGCCAGCAGTTCATCCCGGGGCACCGGGGAGCTGTTTTTT. Its translation: CASSSSRGTGELFF.

J is TRBJ2-6 and V is TRBV9, with TRBD1 matching over 8 bases. J gave up 6 bases and V 3 bases, and 11 bases lay outside the gene matches. This CDR3 is built from 17 residues. The V gene's germline CDR1 is SGDLS and CDR2 YYNGEE. CDR3: CASSEWDRPLVANVLTF. The CDR3 bases are TGTGCCAGCAGCGAGTGGGACAGGCCCCTCGTGGCCAACGTCCTGACTTTC.

In its sample, this clone was seen once. V is TRBV10-2 and J is TRBJ2-1; possibly TRBD2 for D (6 bases). The CDR3 spans 12 residues. The V end was cut by 2 bases, the J end by 8 bases, with 7 bases between. CDR1 and CDR2 (germline): WSHSY, SAAADI. CDR3 nucleotide sequence: TGCGCCAGCAGTGAGGGGAGGCATGAGCAGTTCTTC. Amino acid sequence: CASSEGRHEQFF.

This clone has a handful of counts. The CDR3 DNA follows: TGTGCCAGTAGTCCGCAGGACAGGGACGAGCAGTACTTC. Translation gives CASSPQDRDEQYF. The chain carries TRBV19 and TRBJ2-7, with 8 nucleotides matching TRBD1. Germline V gene sequence: CDR1 LNHDA, CDR2 SQIVND (reference sequence). The CDR3 contains 13 residues. The V gene end was trimmed by 5 bases and the J gene end by 5 bases; junction bases not matched to a gene: 5.

The genes are TRBV19 and TRBJ1-6, with TRBD1 as a possible D gene (5 bases). There are 15 residues in the CDR3. CDR1 and CDR2 (germline): LNHDA, SQIVND (reference sequence). V was shortened by 7 bases and J by 4 bases, with 14 bases between the two germline ends. CDR3 loop: CASNQHQGYNSPLHF. The DNA for the CDR3 is TGTGCCAGTAACCAACACCAGGGTTATAATTCACCCCTCCACTTT.

The chain recombines TRBV7-9 with TRBJ2-7; weak D call: TRBD1 (6 bases). Deletions cut 3 bases from V and 2 bases from J, with 11 bases between. Germline CDR1 SEHNR, CDR2 FQNEAQ (reference sequence). The CDR3 runs to 14 residues. The CDR3 sequence is CASSFRQGTYEQYF. CDR3 nucleotide sequence: TGTGCCAGCAGCTTCAGGCAGGGGACCTACGAGCAGTACTTC.

The V gene is TRBV7-9, the J gene TRBJ1-1; 9 bases agree with TRBD1. CDR3 length: 12 residues. Germline V gives CDR1 SEHNR, CDR2 FQNEAQ (reference sequence). J was trimmed by 10 bases and V by 1 base; bases with no gene match: 1. Written as DNA, the CDR3 is TGTGCCAGCAGCTTAGGGGACAGGGTAGCTTTCTTT. Translated: CASSLGDRVAFF.

V is TRBV3-1 (or the pseudogene TRBV3-2) and J is TRBJ2-3; D call uncertain. Germline CDR1 LGHDT, CDR2 YNNKEL (reference sequence). The CDR3 covers 12 residues. Trimming took 4 bases from V and 6 from J, leaving 8 bases between them. The chain's CDR3 is CASSPVSDTQYF. In nucleotides, the CDR3 is TGTGCCAGCAGCCCCGTGAGCGATACGCAGTATTTT.

In this sample, this clone turned up once. CDR3 amino acids: CASSVGQGDYGYTF. The CDR3 region has the DNA TGTGCCAGCAGCGTGGGACAGGGGGACTATGGCTACACCTTC. V gene TRBV5-4 combines with J gene TRBJ1-2; 11 bases agree with TRBD1. Germline CDR1 SGHNT, CDR2 YYREEE (reference sequence). Trimming at V came to 4 bases and at J to 3 bases, leaving 2 bases not matched to a gene. The CDR3 sequence is 14 residues long. The full variable domain, in which reference TRBV5-4 and TRBJ1-2 provide the parts outside the CDR3, is ETGVTQSPTHLIKTRGQQVTLRCSSQSGHNTVSWYQQALGQGPQFIFQYYREEENGRGNFPPRFSGLQFPNYSSELNVNALELDDSALYLCASSVGQGDYGYTFGSGTRLTVV.

The chain combines TRBV6-5 with TRBJ1-5; tentatively, D is TRBD1 (6 bases). Germline V lookup: CDR1 MNHEY, CDR2 SVGAGI. The CDR3 is 13 residues long. The V end lost 8 bases, the J end lost 6 bases, and 14 bases lay between the germline ends. The CDR3 sequence: CASRGGHRQPQHF. CDR3 sequence (DNA): TGTGCCAGCCGGGGGGGACATCGTCAGCCCCAGCATTTT.

This clone was seen a handful of times. The rearrangement links TRBV4-1 to TRBJ1-6; D might be TRBD1 (6 bases). V shed 0 bases and J shed 10 bases, with 13 bases lying between them. CDR1 is MGHRA and CDR2 is YSYEKL in the germline V gene. The CDR3 spans 15 residues. The CDR3 DNA follows: TGCGCCAGCAGCCAAGATTCAGGGGCGGGCTCACCCCTCCACTTT. Residues: CASSQDSGAGSPLHF.

The chain carries TRBV27 and TRBJ1-6; 7 nucleotides match TRBD1. Per germline, CDR1 MNHEY and CDR2 SMNVEV (reference sequence). The CDR3 consists of 13 residues. V dropped 8 bases and J dropped 7; count of bases not matched to a gene: 5. The CDR3 region is CASGTALNSPLHF. DNA of the CDR3: TGTGCCAGCGGGACAGCCTTAAATTCACCCCTCCACTTT.

Written as DNA, the CDR3 is TGTGCCAGCAGCCAGAGGGGGACAACCTACGAGCAGTACTTC. This translates into CASSQRGTTYEQYF. This chain uses TRBV3-1 (or the pseudogene TRBV3-2) with TRBJ2-7, with D maybe TRBD1 (6 bases). Trimming took off 3 bases at V and 2 bases at J, with 11 bases between the two ends. The CDR3 totals 14 residues. Germline V lookup: CDR1 LGHDT, CDR2 YNNKEL (reference sequence).

The chain links TRBV3-1 (or the pseudogene TRBV3-2) to TRBJ2-1; D gene unclear. The V end lost 0 bases, the J end lost 2 bases, and 2 bases lay between the germline ends. Germline CDR1 and CDR2: LGHDT and YNNKEL (reference sequence). This CDR3 contains 13 residues. CDR3 sequence: CASSQDTYNEQFF. DNA of the CDR3: TGTGCCAGCAGCCAAGACACCTACAATGAGCAGTTCTTC.